A selection of T cell receptor beta chains follows, all from one sample in a study of CD8 T cells in ankylosing spondylitis. TCRdb recomputed calls from the 5' RACE reads with MiXCR, one row per CDR3 protein. This table has 150,000 to 200,000 distinct CDR3 sequences, about 9.9% appearing once. The source material was blood, either unsorted or a sorted T cell fraction (not recorded which). The receptors stem from a male donor with ankylosing spondylitis or in good health (not recorded which). Each CDR3 is given without its conserved first and last residue.

J,V,CDR3
TRBJ2-1,TRBV28,ASSLSGPANEQF
TRBJ2-7,TRBV7-2,ASSKGGGLWEQY
TRBJ1-1,TRBV10-2,ATNMGRGNTEAF
TRBJ2-2,TRBV3-1,ASSPPPRGTGELF
TRBJ2-1,TRBV11-3,ASSPIGRTGHNEQF
TRBJ1-1,TRBV7-9,ASSLSFLRDLNTEAF
TRBJ2-2,TRBV10-3,AISLDREDTGELF
TRBJ2-7,TRBV5-1,ASSLDSGSADEQY
TRBJ1-1,TRBV29-1,SVVRGTEAF
TRBJ2-5,TRBV7-8,ASSLVPAPQETQY
TRBJ2-3,TRBV20-1,SARDRLRTSGRSDTQY
TRBJ2-2,TRBV20-1,SAHGTGSFAGELF
TRBJ1-5,TRBV5-6,ASSLDGDNQPQH
TRBJ1-3,TRBV9,ASSAGSGNTIY
TRBJ2-1,TRBV20-1,SARWASGGAIYEQF
TRBJ2-3,TRBV9,ASRLSGSEGTADTQY
TRBJ2-3,TRBV24-1,ATSDSTGLGTDTQY
TRBJ2-5,TRBV12-3/TRBV12-4,ASSLAGGPLETQY
TRBJ2-3,TRBV15,ATSKRSSSGDTQY
TRBJ2-7,TRBV4-1,ASSPGQASYEQY
TRBJ2-4,TRBV29-1,SVVGHWRAKNIQY
TRBJ2-1,TRBV29-1,SVEGAASYNEQF
TRBJ2-1,TRBV12-3/TRBV12-4,ASTLAEAYNEQF
TRBJ2-1,TRBV11-2,ASSLEGRWANEQF
TRBJ2-3,TRBV28,ASSLNSGTSFIRADTQY
TRBJ2-7,TRBV7-9,ASSLQSSYEQY
TRBJ1-1,TRBV20-1,SATAVAPMNTEAF
TRBJ2-1,TRBV7-6,ASSLGLVQSSYNEQF
TRBJ1-3,TRBV10-3,AISGTASSGNTIY
TRBJ1-2,TRBV20-1,SVRTGVTYGYT
TRBJ2-5,TRBV5-6,ASSLSPSQGKTQY
TRBJ2-3,TRBV5-1,ASSGDSPTDTQY
TRBJ2-1,TRBV5-1,ASSSLSPSISYNEQF
TRBJ2-1,TRBV20-1,SATRGGGDEQF
TRBJ1-2,TRBV7-8,ASSFGDRKNYGYT
TRBJ1-2,TRBV9,ASSVGTGANGYT
TRBJ1-1,TRBV6-1,AGTQGGDTEAF
TRBJ2-2,TRBV28,ASSSPNTGELF
TRBJ1-2,TRBV20-1,SAKENEDYGYT
TRBJ2-1,TRBV11-2,ASSLGRGPNEQF